The clone carrying this T cell receptor (beta chain) was seen a handful of times. Its target is unknown. Samples were taken several times over chemoradiotherapy. The sample belongs to a study of chemoradiotherapy in HPV16-positive cancers. Overall study findings and caveats: In HPV16-positive patients, HPV-responsive T-cell expansion tracked better recurrence-free survival. The functional HPV-specific definition rests on just two HPV16-positive patients.

Some clones are missing from TCRdb's copy, which holds only in-frame ones; the method was immunoSEQ multiplex PCR. Among about 10,000 clones listed, more than 70% were seen once. The CDR3 runs 14 residues. V lost 6 bases, J lost 4 bases, and 15 bases lay in between. Germline assignment: CDR1 SNHLY and CDR2 FYNNEI. This clonotype originated in a human donor with HPV-associated anogenital cancer. Sequences were derived from tumor tissue, sampled from a patient who underwent chemoradiotherapy. The J gene is TRBJ1-1, the V gene TRBV2; D call uncertain. The CDR3 spells CASSATRSGTEAFF. The CDR3 DNA reads TGTGCCAGCAGCGCAACCCGTTCCGGCACTGAAGCTTTCTTT.